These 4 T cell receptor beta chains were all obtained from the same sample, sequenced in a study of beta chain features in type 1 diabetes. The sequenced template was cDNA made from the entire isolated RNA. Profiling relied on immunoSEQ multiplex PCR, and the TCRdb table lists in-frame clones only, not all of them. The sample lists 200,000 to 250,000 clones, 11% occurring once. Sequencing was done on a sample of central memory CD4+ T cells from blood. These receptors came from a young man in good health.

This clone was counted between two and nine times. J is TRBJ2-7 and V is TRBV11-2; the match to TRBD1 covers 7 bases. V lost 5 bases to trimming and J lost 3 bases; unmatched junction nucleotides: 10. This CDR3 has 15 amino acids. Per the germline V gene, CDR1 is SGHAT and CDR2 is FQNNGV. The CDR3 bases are TGTGCCAGCAGCCTCGGGACAGCTACATTCTACGAGCAGTACTTC. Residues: CASSLGTATFYEQYF.

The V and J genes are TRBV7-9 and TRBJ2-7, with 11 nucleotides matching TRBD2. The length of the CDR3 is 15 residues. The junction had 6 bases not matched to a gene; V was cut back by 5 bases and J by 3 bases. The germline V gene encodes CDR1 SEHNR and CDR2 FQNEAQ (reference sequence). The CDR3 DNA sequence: TGTGCCAGCAGCGAAACTAGCGGGAGTCTCTACGAGCAGTACTTC. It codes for CASSETSGSLYEQYF.

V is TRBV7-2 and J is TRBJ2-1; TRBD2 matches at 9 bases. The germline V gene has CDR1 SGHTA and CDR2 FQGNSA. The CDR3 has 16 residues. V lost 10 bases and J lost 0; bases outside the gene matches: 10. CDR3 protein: CATQRGALSSYNEQFF. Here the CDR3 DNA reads TGTGCCACCCAGCGGGGGGCCCTTAGCTCCTACAATGAGCAGTTCTTC.

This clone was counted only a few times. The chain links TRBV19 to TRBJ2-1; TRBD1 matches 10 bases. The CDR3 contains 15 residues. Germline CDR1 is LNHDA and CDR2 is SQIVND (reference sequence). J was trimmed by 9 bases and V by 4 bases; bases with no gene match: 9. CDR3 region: CASSKTGTGAGEQFF. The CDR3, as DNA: TGTGCCAGTAGTAAGACCGGGACAGGGGCTGGTGAGCAGTTCTTC.